The 7 T cell receptor beta chains below come from one sample, sequenced in a study of blood T cell repertoires in COVID-19. Generated by immunoSEQ multiplex PCR, the TCRdb table keeps only in-frame clones and is missing some. This sample has about 240,000 clones, with approximately 83% found just once. Sequences were obtained from peripheral blood. The receptors were sampled from a woman under 40 who had recovered from COVID-19.

The chain is built from TRBV3-1 (or the pseudogene TRBV3-2) and TRBJ1-5; tentatively, D is TRBD1 (5 bases). The V gene lost 2 bases and the J gene lost 3 bases, with 8 bases spanning the gap. This CDR3 has 14 amino acids. The germline gives CDR1 LGHDT, CDR2 YNNKEL (reference sequence). The CDR3, as DNA: TGTGCCAGCAGCCAACAGGGTTCCAATCAGCCCCAGCATTTT. It specifies CASSQQGSNQPQHF.

V usage is TRBV2 and J usage is TRBJ1-1; a weak D match, TRBD1 (5 bases). CDR1 and CDR2 (germline): SNHLY, FYNNEI. This CDR3 has 12 residues. Trimming left V 8 bases short and J 6 bases short, with 13 bases between. The CDR3 spells CASWPGGAEAFF. The CDR3 coding sequence is TGTGCCAGCTGGCCCGGGGGGGCTGAAGCTTTCTTT.

This clone was picked up one time. V is TRBV9 and J is TRBJ2-3, with D perhaps TRBD1 (7 bases). Germline-derived CDR1 and CDR2 are SGDLS and YYNGEE. V lost 2 bases, J lost 6 bases, and 19 bases lay in between. The CDR3 has 16 residues. In DNA, the CDR3 is TGTGCCAGCAGCGTCGGGCGGGGACAGAGGGTTGATACGCAGTATTTT. This translates into CASSVGRGQRVDTQYF.

The J gene is TRBJ1-2, the V gene TRBV7-9; no firm D call. CDR1 and CDR2 from the germline V gene are SEHNR and FQNEAQ (reference sequence). The CDR3 is made up of 13 amino acids. Deletions cut 2 bases from V and 4 bases from J, with 8 bases between. The CDR3 DNA is TGTGCCAGCAGCTTATCTAACTTCTATGGCTACACCTTC. Translated: CASSLSNFYGYTF.

As regards this clone: One junction end disagrees with the germline gene, perhaps due to a read error. The chain carries TRBV4-1 and TRBJ1-2, with 7 positions matching TRBD1. CDR1 is MGHRA and CDR2 is YSYEKL in the germline V gene. CDR3 length: 14 residues. CDR3 protein: CASSQDTTGTVKAF. The CDR3 DNA follows: TGCGCCAGCAGCCAAGATACTACCGGGACAGTGAAGGCCTTC.

V usage is TRBV4-1 and J usage is TRBJ2-2; 10 nucleotides align to TRBD2. V lost 3 bases and J lost 4; bases outside the gene matches: 11. Per germline, CDR1 MGHRA and CDR2 YSYEKL. This CDR3 is 18 amino acids long. The CDR3, as DNA: TGCGCCAGCAGCCATGACAGCGGGGGGGCCAAGGGCACCGGGGAGCTGTTTTTT. Protein sequence: CASSHDSGGAKGTGELFF.

This clone appeared a single time. The rearrangement links TRBV6-5 to TRBJ2-1, with a weak D call TRBD1 (5 bases). V lost 4 bases and J 4 bases, leaving 14 bases between the germline ends. There are 15 residues in the CDR3. CDR1 is MNHEY, CDR2 SVGAGI, per germline. Here the CDR3 reads CASSSGARPYNEQFF. For the CDR3, the DNA is TGTGCCAGCAGTTCTGGGGCCCGCCCTTACAATGAGCAGTTCTTC.